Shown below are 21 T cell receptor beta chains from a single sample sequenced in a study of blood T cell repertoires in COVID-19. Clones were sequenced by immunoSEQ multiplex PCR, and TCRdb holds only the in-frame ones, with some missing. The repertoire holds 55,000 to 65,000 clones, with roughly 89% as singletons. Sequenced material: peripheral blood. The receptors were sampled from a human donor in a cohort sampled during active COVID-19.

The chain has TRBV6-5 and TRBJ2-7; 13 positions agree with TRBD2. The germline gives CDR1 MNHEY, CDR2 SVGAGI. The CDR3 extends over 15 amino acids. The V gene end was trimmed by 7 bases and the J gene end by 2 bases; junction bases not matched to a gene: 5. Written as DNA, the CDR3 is TGTGCCAGCATTCCGACTAGCGGGGGGACCTACGAGCAGTACTTC. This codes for CASIPTSGGTYEQYF.

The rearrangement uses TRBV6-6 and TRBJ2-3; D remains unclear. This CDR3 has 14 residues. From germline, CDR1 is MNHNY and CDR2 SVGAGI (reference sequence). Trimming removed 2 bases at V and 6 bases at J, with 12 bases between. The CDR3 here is CASSYLVGSDTQYF. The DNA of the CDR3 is TGTGCCAGCAGTTACCTCGTCGGGTCGGATACGCAGTATTTT.

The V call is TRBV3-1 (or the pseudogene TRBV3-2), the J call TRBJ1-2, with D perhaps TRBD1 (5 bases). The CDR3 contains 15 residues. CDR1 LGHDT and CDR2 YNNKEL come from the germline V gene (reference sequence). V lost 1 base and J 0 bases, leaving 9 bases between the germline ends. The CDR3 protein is CASSQVGHPNYGYTF. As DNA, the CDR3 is TGTGCCAGCAGCCAAGTGGGGCACCCTAACTATGGCTACACCTTC.

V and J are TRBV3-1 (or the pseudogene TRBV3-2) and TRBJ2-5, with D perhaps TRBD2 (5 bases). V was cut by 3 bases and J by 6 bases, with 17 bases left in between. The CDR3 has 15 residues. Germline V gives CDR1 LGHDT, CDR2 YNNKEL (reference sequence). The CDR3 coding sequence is TGTGCCAGCAGCCATATTCAAGGTTTCGGGAAGACCCAGTACTTC. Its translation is CASSHIQGFGKTQYF.

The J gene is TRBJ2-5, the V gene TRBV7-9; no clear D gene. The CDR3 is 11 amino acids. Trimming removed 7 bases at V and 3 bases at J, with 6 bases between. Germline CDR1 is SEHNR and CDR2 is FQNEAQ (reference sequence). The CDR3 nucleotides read TGTGCCAGCATCGGAGAAGAGACCCAGTACTTC. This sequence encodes CASIGEETQYF.

Here the CDR3 reads CASTRTGRDNEQFF. Here the CDR3 DNA reads TGTGCCAGCACCCGGACAGGGCGTGACAATGAGCAGTTCTTC. The rearrangement links TRBV9 to TRBJ2-1, with 8 bases aligning to TRBD1. Trimming removed 6 bases from V and 5 bases from J; junction bases left unmatched: 7. Germline lookup yields CDR1 SGDLS and CDR2 YYNGEE. CDR3 size: 14 residues.

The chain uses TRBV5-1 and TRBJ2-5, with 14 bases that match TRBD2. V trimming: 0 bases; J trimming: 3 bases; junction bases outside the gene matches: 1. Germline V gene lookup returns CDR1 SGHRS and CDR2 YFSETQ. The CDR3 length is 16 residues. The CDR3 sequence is CASSLGLAGGEETQYF. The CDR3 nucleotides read TGCGCCAGCAGCTTGGGACTAGCGGGAGGGGAAGAGACCCAGTACTTC.

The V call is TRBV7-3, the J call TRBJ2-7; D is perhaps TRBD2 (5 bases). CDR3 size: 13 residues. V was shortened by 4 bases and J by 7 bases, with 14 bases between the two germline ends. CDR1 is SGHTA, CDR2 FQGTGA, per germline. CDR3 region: CASSYNYPGEQYF. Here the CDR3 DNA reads TGTGCCAGCAGCTATAACTACCCGGGGGAGCAGTACTTC.

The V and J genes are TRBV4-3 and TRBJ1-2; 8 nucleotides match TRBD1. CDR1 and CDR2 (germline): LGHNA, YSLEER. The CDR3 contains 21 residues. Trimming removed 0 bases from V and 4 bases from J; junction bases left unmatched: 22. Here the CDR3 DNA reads TGCGCCAGCAGCCAAGAGGTATTGGGGGTCGGAAGGACAGGGATCGTCTATGGCTACACCTTC. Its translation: CASSQEVLGVGRTGIVYGYTF.

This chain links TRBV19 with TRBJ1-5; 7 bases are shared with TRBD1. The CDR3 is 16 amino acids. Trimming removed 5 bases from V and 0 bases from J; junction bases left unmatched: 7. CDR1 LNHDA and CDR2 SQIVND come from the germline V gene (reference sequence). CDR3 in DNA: TGTGCCAGTAGTCCGCCGGACAGGAATAGCAATCAGCCCCAGCATTTT. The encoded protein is CASSPPDRNSNQPQHF.

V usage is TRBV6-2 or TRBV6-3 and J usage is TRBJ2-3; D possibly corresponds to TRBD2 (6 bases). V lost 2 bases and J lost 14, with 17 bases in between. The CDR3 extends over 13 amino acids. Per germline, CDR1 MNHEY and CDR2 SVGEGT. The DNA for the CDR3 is TGTGCCAGCAGTTACAGAGCCCGGGGGTTGGGGTATTTT. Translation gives CASSYRARGLGYF.

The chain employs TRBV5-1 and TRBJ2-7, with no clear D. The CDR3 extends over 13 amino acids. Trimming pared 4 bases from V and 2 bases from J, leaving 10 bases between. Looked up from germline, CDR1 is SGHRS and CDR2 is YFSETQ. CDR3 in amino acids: CASSSRVTYEQYF. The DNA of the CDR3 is TGCGCCAGCAGCAGTCGAGTTACCTACGAGCAGTACTTC.

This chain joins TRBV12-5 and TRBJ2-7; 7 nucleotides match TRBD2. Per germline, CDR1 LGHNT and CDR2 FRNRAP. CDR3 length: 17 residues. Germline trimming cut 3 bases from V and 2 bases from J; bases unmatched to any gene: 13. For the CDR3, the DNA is TGTGCTAGTGGTTTCTGGCTAGCGGAGGAGGAAACCTACGAGCAGTACTTC. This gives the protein CASGFWLAEEETYEQYF.

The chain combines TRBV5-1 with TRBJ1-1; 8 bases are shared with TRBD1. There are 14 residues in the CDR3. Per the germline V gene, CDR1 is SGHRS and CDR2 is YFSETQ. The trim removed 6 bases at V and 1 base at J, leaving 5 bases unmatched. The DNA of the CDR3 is TGCGCCAGCACCCAGGGGGCAGGGAACACTGAAGCTTTCTTT. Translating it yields CASTQGAGNTEAFF.

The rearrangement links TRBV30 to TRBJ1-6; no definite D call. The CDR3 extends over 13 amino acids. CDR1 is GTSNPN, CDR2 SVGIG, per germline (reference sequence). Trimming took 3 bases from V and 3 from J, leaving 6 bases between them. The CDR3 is CAWSPSYNSPLHF. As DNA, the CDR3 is TGTGCCTGGAGCCCCAGCTATAATTCACCCCTCCACTTT.

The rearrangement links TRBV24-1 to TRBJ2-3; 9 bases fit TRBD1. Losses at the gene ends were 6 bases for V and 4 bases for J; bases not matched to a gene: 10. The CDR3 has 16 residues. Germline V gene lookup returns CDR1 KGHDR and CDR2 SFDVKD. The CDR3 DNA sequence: TGTGCCACCAGTCCCCGGGACAGGGCATTGGCAGATACGCAGTATTTT. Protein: CATSPRDRALADTQYF.

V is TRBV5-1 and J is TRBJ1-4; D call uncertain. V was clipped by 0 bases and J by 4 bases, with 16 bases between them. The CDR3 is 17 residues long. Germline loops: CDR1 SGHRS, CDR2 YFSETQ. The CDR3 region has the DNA TGCGCCAGCAGCTTGGCCACTTCGGCAGGCTTTAATGAAAAACTGTTTTTT. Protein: CASSLATSAGFNEKLFF.

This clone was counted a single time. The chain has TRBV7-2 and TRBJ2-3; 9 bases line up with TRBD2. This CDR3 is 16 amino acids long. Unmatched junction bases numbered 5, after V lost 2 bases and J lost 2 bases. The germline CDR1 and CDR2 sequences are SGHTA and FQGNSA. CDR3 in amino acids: CASSLIGGGATDTQYF. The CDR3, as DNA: TGTGCCAGCAGCTTAATTGGCGGGGGGGCCACAGATACGCAGTATTTT.

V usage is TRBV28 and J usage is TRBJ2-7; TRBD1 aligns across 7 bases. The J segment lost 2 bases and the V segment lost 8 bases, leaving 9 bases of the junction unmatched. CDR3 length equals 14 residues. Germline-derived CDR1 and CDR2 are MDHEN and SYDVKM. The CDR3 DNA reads TGTGCCAGCCGCATTGGGGACAGAACCTACGAGCAGTACTTC. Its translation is CASRIGDRTYEQYF.

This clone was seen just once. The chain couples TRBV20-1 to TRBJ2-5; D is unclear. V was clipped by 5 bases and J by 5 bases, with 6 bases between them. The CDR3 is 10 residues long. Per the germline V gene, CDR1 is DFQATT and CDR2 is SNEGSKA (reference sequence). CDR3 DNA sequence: TGCAGTGCTCCATTCGAGACCCAGTACTTC. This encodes CSAPFETQYF.

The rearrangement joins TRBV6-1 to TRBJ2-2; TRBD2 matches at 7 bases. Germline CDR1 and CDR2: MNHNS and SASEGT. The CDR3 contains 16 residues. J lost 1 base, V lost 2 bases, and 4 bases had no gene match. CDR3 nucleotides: TGTGCCAGCAGTGAATTTTTAGCGGGGAACACCGGGGAGCTGTTTTTT. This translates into CASSEFLAGNTGELFF.